These T cell receptor beta chains were read from a single sample in a study of CD8+ T cells in alopecia areata. Clones were sequenced by immunoSEQ multiplex PCR, and TCRdb holds only the in-frame ones, with some missing. This sample has 110,000 or so clones, with around two fifths found just once. The sample taken for sequencing was CD4+ T cells sorted from blood. Source of these receptors: a human donor with alopecia areata. The CDR3 runs from the conserved cysteine through the conserved F or W. The D gene is left open where the match is weak. Clone size is stated in some rows and not others, as once, few, many or a class when expanded.

>TRBJ1-2|-|-|TRBV18
TGTGCCAGCTCACCTGGGGCGGAGAACTATGGCTACACCTTC
CASSPGAENYGYTF
>TRBJ2-3|-|-|TRBV6-5
TGTGCCAGCACCTCGGGAGATACGCAGTATTTT
CASTSGDTQYF
>TRBJ2-1|few|-|TRBV4-1
TGCGCCAGCAGCCAGGGATCAGCTCGGAGCTCCTACAATGAGCAGTTCTTC
CASSQGSARSSYNEQFF
>TRBJ2-7|few|-|TRBV7-9
TGTGCCAGCAGCTCTCAGTACGAGCAGTACTTC
CASSSQYEQYF
>TRBJ2-1|once|-|TRBV5-1
TGCGCCAGCAGCTGGACCGGACCGAAAAATGAGCAGTTCTTC
CASSWTGPKNEQFF
>TRBJ1-5|few|-|TRBV29-1
TGCAGCGTGCTGGGGTACAATCAGCCCCAGCATTTT
CSVLGYNQPQHF
>TRBJ1-1|-|-|TRBV29-1
TGCAGCGTTGTTCCGTTGTTGGAGGGTGAAGCTTTCTTT
CSVVPLLEGEAFF
>TRBJ1-6|-|-|TRBV2
TGTGCCAGCAAACTGAGCTCCTATAATTCACCCCTCCACTTT
CASKLSSYNSPLHF
>TRBJ2-4|-|-|TRBV30
TGTGCCTGGAGTATTGGACTGGGCATTCAGTACTTC
CAWSIGLGIQYF
>TRBJ2-7|once|TRBD2|TRBV4-3
TGCGCCAGCAGCCAGCGTCTCGGGGGGGGCACCTACGAGCAGTACTTC
CASSQRLGGGTYEQYF
>TRBJ2-1|few|-|TRBV4-3
TGCGCCAGCAGCCATTCAGCAACCAATGAGCAGTTCTTC
CASSHSATNEQFF
>TRBJ2-1|-|-|TRBV5-1
TGCGCCAGCAGCTTGGGGGTTAGTGAGCAGTTCTTC
CASSLGVSEQFF
>TRBJ2-1|-|TRBD1|TRBV4-1
TGCGCCAGCAGCGGGACAGGGACGTACAATGAGCAGTTCTTC
CASSGTGTYNEQFF
>TRBJ1-2|few|-|TRBV29-1
TGCAGCGTTGATACATACACTAACTATGGCTACACCTTC
CSVDTYTNYGYTF
>TRBJ2-3|-|-|TRBV28
TGTGCCAGCCCGGGACTCGAAGGGACAGATACGCAGTATTTT
CASPGLEGTDTQYF
>TRBJ2-7|-|-|TRBV7-2
TGTGCCAGCAGCTTAGCTGGGGGGCGGCCCTACGAGCAGTACTTC
CASSLAGGRPYEQYF
>TRBJ2-1|few|-|TRBV4-3
TGCGCCAGCTCGGGCCGACCCGAGACGCAGTTCTTC
CASSGRPETQFF
>TRBJ2-6|-|TRBD2|TRBV30
TGTGCCTGGAGCCCGCCGGGACTAAAACTTCAATCTGGGGCCAACGTCCTGACTTTC
CAWSPPGLKLQSGANVLTF
>TRBJ2-2|-|-|TRBV5-1
TGCGCCAGCAGCCGTGGGCCGAACACCGGGGAGCTGTTTTTT
CASSRGPNTGELFF
>TRBJ1-1|few|-|TRBV7-2
TGTGCCAGCAGCTTACAGGGCAGAGTGAACACTGAAGCTTTCTTT
CASSLQGRVNTEAFF
>TRBJ1-1|-|-|TRBV29-1
TGCAGCGAATCGACAGGTTTGGTTGAAGCTTTCTTT
CSESTGLVEAFF
>TRBJ2-2|-|TRBD1|TRBV5-1
TGCGCCAGCAGCAAAGGACAGGAGGCCGGGGAGCTGTTTTTT
CASSKGQEAGELFF
>TRBJ2-7|-|-|TRBV2
TGTGCCAGCAGTGGGGTCGTCCCCCTCTACGAGCAGTACTTC
CASSGVVPLYEQYF
>TRBJ2-7|-|TRBD1|TRBV27
TGTGCCAGCAGCTCTAAGGGACAGGCCGTAACCTACGAGCAGTACTTC
CASSSKGQAVTYEQYF
>TRBJ2-7|-|-|TRBV29-1
TGCAGCGTTGCTGGCTCTCGCTACGAGCAGTACTTC
CSVAGSRYEQYF
>TRBJ1-1|-|-|TRBV29-1
TGCAGCGTTGCGGGAAACTTCCAACTGAACACTGAAGCTTTCTTT
CSVAGNFQLNTEAFF
>TRBJ2-3|-|TRBD2|TRBV2
TGTGCCAGCAGTGAACCTAGCGGGGGGGCAACAGATACGCAGTATTTT
CASSEPSGGATDTQYF
>TRBJ1-1|-|-|TRBV25-1
TGTGCCAGCAGACCAGACACCTCGAACACTGAAGCTTTCTTT
CASRPDTSNTEAFF
>TRBJ1-2|-|-|TRBV29-1
TGCAGCGTTGGGACAAAGAACTATGGCTACACCTTC
CSVGTKNYGYTF
>TRBJ2-7|few|-|TRBV18
TGTGCCAGCTCACCAGGGGACCAGATTCGAGAGCAGTACTTC
CASSPGDQIREQYF
>TRBJ2-1|few|-|TRBV29-1
TGCAGCGTTGAAGAGAAGTACCTAGCGTATGAGCAGTTCTTC
CSVEEKYLAYEQFF
>TRBJ2-1|few|-|TRBV7-2
TGTGCCACCCGGGCGGACCACAATGAGCAGTTCTTC
CATRADHNEQFF
>TRBJ2-7|few|-|TRBV14
TGTGCCAGCAGCCACTCCCCCGGTCCCAAGGGATACGAGCAGTACTTC
CASSHSPGPKGYEQYF